These 2 T cell receptor beta chains came from one sample sequenced in a study of control samples from healthy donors and cancer patients. Generated by immunoSEQ multiplex PCR, the TCRdb table keeps only in-frame clones and is missing some. The sample lists about 82,000 clones, around 87% seen once, with roughly 20% in the top ten. Sample: blood. These receptors were collected from a man between 45 and 60 years old in good health.

The chain couples TRBV9 to TRBJ2-1, with a tentative D call TRBD2 (6 bases). The germline V gene encodes CDR1 SGDLS and CDR2 YYNGEE. Trimming cost V 3 bases and J 0 bases, with 13 bases left between them. This CDR3 spans 16 amino acids. CDR3 in amino acids: CASSAKGGHSYNEQFF. CDR3 sequence (DNA): TGTGCCAGCAGCGCTAAGGGAGGCCACTCCTACAATGAGCAGTTCTTC.

This chain links TRBV5-4 with TRBJ2-7, with a weak D call TRBD2 (7 bases). Germline CDR1 and CDR2: SGHNT and YYREEE (reference sequence). Trimming removed 4 bases at V and 0 bases at J, with 14 bases between. The CDR3 length is 15 residues. For the CDR3, the DNA is TGTGCCAGCAGCGCCCCGGGGGGCCCCTCCTACGAGCAGTACTTC. This gives the protein CASSAPGGPSYEQYF.